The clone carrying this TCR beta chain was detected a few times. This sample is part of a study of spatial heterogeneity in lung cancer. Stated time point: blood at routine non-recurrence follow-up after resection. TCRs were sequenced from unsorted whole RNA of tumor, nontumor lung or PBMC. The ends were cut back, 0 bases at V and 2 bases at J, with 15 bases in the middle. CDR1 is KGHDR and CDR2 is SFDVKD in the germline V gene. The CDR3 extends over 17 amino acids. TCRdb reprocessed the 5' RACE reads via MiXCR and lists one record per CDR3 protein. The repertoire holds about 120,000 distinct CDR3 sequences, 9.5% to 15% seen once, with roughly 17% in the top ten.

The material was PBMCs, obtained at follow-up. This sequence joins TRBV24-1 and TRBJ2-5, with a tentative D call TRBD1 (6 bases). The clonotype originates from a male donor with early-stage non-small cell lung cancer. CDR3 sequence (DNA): TGTGCCACCAGTGATTTGTTACAGGGAACGGGGCAAGAGACCCAGTACTTC. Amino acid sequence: CATSDLLQGTGQETQYF.